This entry features one TCR beta chain sequence. Clones were sequenced by immunoSEQ multiplex PCR, and TCRdb holds only the in-frame ones, with some missing. Among about 2,500,000 clones, approximately 94% were seen once, and the ten largest hold 0.13% to 0.15%. Germline assignment: CDR1 MNHEY and CDR2 SVGAGI. The CDR3 loop spans 14 amino acids. Trimming pared 2 bases from V and 9 bases from J, leaving 11 bases between. Donors had no recently reported acute infections or vaccinations and were HIV-negative. These data are taken from a study of shared clonotypes between healthy human individuals. Source material: naive CD4+ T cells sorted from blood. Subset here: CD45RA+ positively selected. This TCR derives from a man aged 18 to 29 in good health. The chain uses TRBV6-5 and TRBJ1-6; D remains unclear. CDR3 in DNA: TGTGCCAGCAGTTACCGGCCAGATGGTTCACCCCTCCACTTT. It encodes CASSYRPDGSPLHF.